The clone carrying this T cell receptor (beta chain) was recorded at least ten times. As yet, its antigen is unknown. Investigators profiled TCR beta VDJ and CDR3 from genomic DNA template. TCRdb passed the reads through MiXCR, listing each CDR3 protein once. Of about 200,000 distinct CDR3 sequences listed, roughly 35% were seen once; the top ten hold about 1.1%. The data were taken from a study of CD8+CD57+ T cells in acquired aplastic anemia. Overall study context: Each DNA sample taken from sorted CD4+ and CD8+ cells came to approximately 3.3 ug on average. Study-wide findings and caveats: Simpson's diversity of CD8+ cells was not significantly different in patients compared with controls.

V lost 6 bases to trimming and J lost 7 bases, with 10 bases between them. Per the germline V gene, CDR1 is DFQATT and CDR2 is SNEGSKA (reference sequence). CDR3 length equals 12 residues. The J gene is TRBJ1-6, the V gene TRBV20-1; the D gene is possibly TRBD1 (6 bases). The sequenced sample consisted of sorted CD4+, CD8+, or CD8+CD57+ T cells (not recorded which) from PBMCs. The clonotype was recovered from a human donor in good health, serving as a control. CDR3 loop: CSATDRNSPLHF. CDR3 nucleotide sequence: TGCAGTGCCACCGACAGGAATTCACCCCTCCACTTT.